This T cell receptor (beta chain) originates from a study of cytomegalovirus exposure and HLA in healthy donors. The V and J ends lost 6 bases and 4 bases, in that order; junction bases with no gene match: 9. In germline, CDR1 is SQVTM, CDR2 ANQGSEA. This CDR3 is 16 amino acids long. PCR used 60 Vbeta primers and 13 Jbeta primers. Clones were read by immunoSEQ multiplex PCR, and TCRdb kept only the in-frame ones, dropping some. The sample yields around 63,000 clones, approximately 80% seen once. In its sample, this clone was seen a few times. The sequence derives from a woman aged 25 to 39 in good health and CMV-seronegative. V usage is TRBV29-1 and J usage is TRBJ2-2; 12 bases map to TRBD2. Sequenced input: PBMCs. CDR3 sequence: CSVHTSGGLGTGELFF. Here the CDR3 DNA reads TGCAGCGTGCACACTAGCGGGGGGCTTGGCACCGGGGAGCTGTTTTTT.